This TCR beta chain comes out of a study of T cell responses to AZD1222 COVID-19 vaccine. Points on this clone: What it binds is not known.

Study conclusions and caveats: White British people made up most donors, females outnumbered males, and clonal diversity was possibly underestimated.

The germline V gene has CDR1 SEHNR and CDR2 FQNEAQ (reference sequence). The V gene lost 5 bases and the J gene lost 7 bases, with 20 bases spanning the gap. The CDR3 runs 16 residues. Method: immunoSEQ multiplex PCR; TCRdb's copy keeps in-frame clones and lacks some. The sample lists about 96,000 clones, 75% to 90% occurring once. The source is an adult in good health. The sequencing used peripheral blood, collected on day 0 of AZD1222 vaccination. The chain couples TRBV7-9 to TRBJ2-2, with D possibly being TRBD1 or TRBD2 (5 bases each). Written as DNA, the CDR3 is TGTGCCAGCAGCCCAACATCCGCCGGGGCGGTCGGGGAGCTGTTTTTT. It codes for CASSPTSAGAVGELFF.